A selection of T cell receptor beta chains follows, all from one sample in a study of siplizumab effects on memory and regulatory T cells. Only in-frame clones appear in the TCRdb table, and some are missing; sequencing was by immunoSEQ multiplex PCR. There are thousands of clones in the sample; more than 60% occur only once, and 48% lies in the top ten. Sequencing was done on a sample of effector memory CD8+ T cells sorted from blood. The receptors shown here come from a human donor in good health. Both conserved end residues are part of each CDR3. The order of the fields is J gene, V gene, D gene, clone size, CDR3 DNA, CDR3 protein. D genes are given only for firm matches. Clone sizes are given selectively: once, few, many, or a class where the clone is expanded.

J gene: TRBJ2-3; V gene: TRBV27; D gene: -; clone size: -; CDR3 DNA: TGTGCCAGCAGTTTAGTCAGCACAGATACGCAGTATTTT; CDR3 protein: CASSLVSTDTQYF
J gene: TRBJ2-7; V gene: TRBV6-5; D gene: -; clone size: -; CDR3 DNA: TGTGCCAGCAGTTACTCGCGTGCCAGGGTGGACGAGCAGTACTTC; CDR3 protein: CASSYSRARVDEQYF
J gene: TRBJ2-7; V gene: TRBV4-1; D gene: TRBD2; clone size: -; CDR3 DNA: TGCGCCAGCAGAAACATGGCGGGAGGCTCCTACGAGCAGTACTTC; CDR3 protein: CASRNMAGGSYEQYF
J gene: TRBJ2-1; V gene: TRBV4-1; D gene: -; clone size: -; CDR3 DNA: TGCGCCAGCAGCCCAGGGGTCAGCCTTAGCAGTGAGCAGTTCTTC; CDR3 protein: CASSPGVSLSSEQFF
J gene: TRBJ1-6; V gene: TRBV28; D gene: TRBD1; clone size: -; CDR3 DNA: TGTGCCAGCAGTTTGGGACAGGGCTATAGATCACCCCTCCACTTT; CDR3 protein: CASSLGQGYRSPLHF
J gene: TRBJ2-3; V gene: TRBV6-6; D gene: -; clone size: -; CDR3 DNA: TGTGCCAGCAGTTACTCTGCTGGAGATACGCAGTATTTT; CDR3 protein: CASSYSAGDTQYF
J gene: TRBJ2-7; V gene: TRBV9; D gene: -; clone size: -; CDR3 DNA: TGTGCCAGCAGCGAGGGGTTAAACGAGCAGTACTTC; CDR3 protein: CASSEGLNEQYF
J gene: TRBJ1-1; V gene: TRBV6-5; D gene: -; clone size: -; CDR3 DNA: TGTGCCAGCAGTTACTCTAGCTACGGGGCCGGTACTGAAGCTTTCTTT; CDR3 protein: CASSYSSYGAGTEAFF
J gene: TRBJ1-1; V gene: TRBV28; D gene: -; clone size: -; CDR3 DNA: TGTGCCAGCAGTTTAAGTCCAGGGTTGGGCACTGAAGCTTTCTTT; CDR3 protein: CASSLSPGLGTEAFF
J gene: TRBJ1-5; V gene: TRBV28; D gene: -; clone size: -; CDR3 DNA: TGTGCCAGCGGTCGACAGAGTAGCAATCAGCCCCAGCATTTT; CDR3 protein: CASGRQSSNQPQHF
J gene: TRBJ2-1; V gene: TRBV2; D gene: -; clone size: -; CDR3 DNA: TGTGCCAGCTGGGAGGGGGTCATCCATAATGAGCAGTTCTTC; CDR3 protein: CASWEGVIHNEQFF
J gene: TRBJ1-2; V gene: TRBV28; D gene: TRBD1; clone size: -; CDR3 DNA: TGTGCCAGCAGTACGACGGGACAGGGGTTGTCTGGCTACACCTTC; CDR3 protein: CASSTTGQGLSGYTF
J gene: TRBJ2-7; V gene: TRBV19; D gene: TRBD2; clone size: -; CDR3 DNA: TGTGCCAGTAGTATGGGACTAGGGGGCGAGCAGTACTTC; CDR3 protein: CASSMGLGGEQYF
J gene: TRBJ1-5; V gene: TRBV2; D gene: -; clone size: -; CDR3 DNA: TGTGCCAGCAGTGTCAGGGGCAATCAGCCCCAGCATTTT; CDR3 protein: CASSVRGNQPQHF
J gene: TRBJ2-3; V gene: TRBV11-2; D gene: -; clone size: -; CDR3 DNA: TGTGCCAGCAGCTTAGAGTACACAGATACGCAGTATTTT; CDR3 protein: CASSLEYTDTQYF
J gene: TRBJ1-1; V gene: TRBV12-2; D gene: -; clone size: -; CDR3 DNA: TGTGCCAGCAGGGGGACGTCGAGCACTGAAGCTTTCTTT; CDR3 protein: CASRGTSSTEAFF
J gene: TRBJ2-5; V gene: TRBV29-1; D gene: TRBD1; clone size: few; CDR3 DNA: TGCAGCGTTGGACAGGGGGGAGGAGAGACCCAGTACTTC; CDR3 protein: CSVGQGGGETQYF
J gene: TRBJ1-2; V gene: TRBV9; D gene: -; clone size: -; CDR3 DNA: TGTGCCAGCAGCCCCCAGCCCGTCCCGAGGACCCATGGCTACACCTTC; CDR3 protein: CASSPQPVPRTHGYTF
J gene: TRBJ2-1; V gene: TRBV7-3; D gene: TRBD2; clone size: -; CDR3 DNA: TGTGCCAGCAGCTTAGGGACTAGCGGGCGACCAACCTACAATGAGCAGTTCTTC; CDR3 protein: CASSLGTSGRPTYNEQFF
J gene: TRBJ2-7; V gene: TRBV2; D gene: -; clone size: few; CDR3 DNA: TGTGCCAGCAGAACCACAGGACCCGAGCAGTACTTC; CDR3 protein: CASRTTGPEQYF
J gene: TRBJ2-2; V gene: TRBV27; D gene: -; clone size: -; CDR3 DNA: TGTGCCAGCAGTTTATACCCAGGGTTGACCGGGGAGCTGTTTTTT; CDR3 protein: CASSLYPGLTGELFF
J gene: TRBJ1-5; V gene: TRBV7-9; D gene: TRBD1; clone size: -; CDR3 DNA: TGTGCCAGCAGCCCAGGGGGTTTTAATCAGCCCCAGCATTTT; CDR3 protein: CASSPGGFNQPQHF
J gene: TRBJ2-7; V gene: TRBV28; D gene: TRBD1; clone size: few; CDR3 DNA: TGTGCCAGCAGTCCCGGGACAGTTGAGTTAGTGCAGTACTTC; CDR3 protein: CASSPGTVELVQYF
J gene: TRBJ2-2; V gene: TRBV6-1; D gene: -; clone size: -; CDR3 DNA: TGTGCCAGCAGCCTACACGAGACCGGGGAGCTGTTTTTT; CDR3 protein: CASSLHETGELFF
J gene: TRBJ1-4; V gene: TRBV28; D gene: -; clone size: -; CDR3 DNA: TGTGCCAGCAGTTCCCCATTAGGGAAACTGTTTTTT; CDR3 protein: CASSSPLGKLFF
J gene: TRBJ1-5; V gene: TRBV13; D gene: -; clone size: few; CDR3 DNA: TGTGCCAGCAGCTTGGGTCCCGACAGGACCTATCAGCCCCAGCATTTT; CDR3 protein: CASSLGPDRTYQPQHF
J gene: TRBJ2-1; V gene: TRBV9; D gene: -; clone size: few; CDR3 DNA: TGTGCCAGCAGCGTAGTCCGGTGGGCCTACAATGAGCAGTTCTTC; CDR3 protein: CASSVVRWAYNEQFF
J gene: TRBJ2-1; V gene: TRBV27; D gene: -; clone size: -; CDR3 DNA: TGTGCCAGCAGTATTAACAATGAGCAGTTCTTC; CDR3 protein: CASSINNEQFF
J gene: TRBJ2-1; V gene: TRBV6-4; D gene: TRBD2; clone size: -; CDR3 DNA: TGTGCCAGCAGTGACTCTGGGACTAGATCCTACAATGAGCAGTTCTTC; CDR3 protein: CASSDSGTRSYNEQFF
J gene: TRBJ2-3; V gene: TRBV15; D gene: TRBD2; clone size: -; CDR3 DNA: TGTGCCACCAGGACTAGCGGGGACACAGATACGCAGTATTTT; CDR3 protein: CATRTSGDTDTQYF
J gene: TRBJ1-2; V gene: TRBV6-5; D gene: TRBD1; clone size: -; CDR3 DNA: TGTGCCAGCATGGAGGGGGCGTATGGCTACACCTTC; CDR3 protein: CASMEGAYGYTF
J gene: TRBJ1-5; V gene: TRBV6-1; D gene: TRBD1; clone size: few; CDR3 DNA: TGTGCCAGCAGTGCTAGGACAGGGTATCAGCCCCAGCATTTT; CDR3 protein: CASSARTGYQPQHF
J gene: TRBJ2-5; V gene: TRBV25-1; D gene: -; clone size: -; CDR3 DNA: TGTGCCAGCAGCCGAAGAGGGGGTGAAGAGACCCAGTACTTC; CDR3 protein: CASSRRGGEETQYF
J gene: TRBJ2-7; V gene: TRBV28; D gene: -; clone size: -; CDR3 DNA: TGTGCCAGCAGTTTACCCGCCCTTAGCTCCTACGAGCAGTACTTC; CDR3 protein: CASSLPALSSYEQYF
J gene: TRBJ2-4; V gene: TRBV6-1; D gene: TRBD1; clone size: -; CDR3 DNA: TGTGCCAGCAGCGGACAGGGAAACATTCAGTACTTC; CDR3 protein: CASSGQGNIQYF
J gene: TRBJ2-5; V gene: TRBV7-9; D gene: -; clone size: few; CDR3 DNA: TGTGCCAGCAGCTTAGAATACGAGACCCAGTACTTC; CDR3 protein: CASSLEYETQYF
J gene: TRBJ2-7; V gene: TRBV6-6; D gene: -; clone size: -; CDR3 DNA: TGTGCCAGCAGTTACTCAACGGGCCTGTCCGACGAGCAGTACTTC; CDR3 protein: CASSYSTGLSDEQYF
J gene: TRBJ2-2; V gene: TRBV6-5; D gene: TRBD2; clone size: -; CDR3 DNA: TGTGCCAGCAGTTACCGTAGCGGGAGTACCACCGGGGAGCTGTTTTTT; CDR3 protein: CASSYRSGSTTGELFF
J gene: TRBJ1-1; V gene: TRBV28; D gene: -; clone size: -; CDR3 DNA: TGTGCCAGCCACCAAAGGACATTGGGCACTGAAGCTTTCTTT; CDR3 protein: CASHQRTLGTEAFF
J gene: TRBJ2-5; V gene: TRBV6-1; D gene: -; clone size: -; CDR3 DNA: TGTGCCAGCAATTCCGACGCCGAAGAGACCCAGTACTTC; CDR3 protein: CASNSDAEETQYF
J gene: TRBJ2-7; V gene: TRBV7-2; D gene: -; clone size: -; CDR3 DNA: TGTGCCAGCAGCCAACTTCCCAGTGGTTCCTACGAGCAGTACTTC; CDR3 protein: CASSQLPSGSYEQYF
J gene: TRBJ2-3; V gene: TRBV4-1; D gene: -; clone size: few; CDR3 DNA: TGCGCCAGCAGCCTTGGGCCGTCCACAGATACGCAGTATTTT; CDR3 protein: CASSLGPSTDTQYF
J gene: TRBJ2-7; V gene: TRBV7-3; D gene: TRBD1; clone size: once; CDR3 DNA: TGTGCCAGCAGGTCCCGACAGGGCCCCTCCTACGAGCAGTACTTC; CDR3 protein: CASRSRQGPSYEQYF
J gene: TRBJ2-7; V gene: TRBV2; D gene: -; clone size: once; CDR3 DNA: TGTGCCAGCAGCATCGGGGGCCCCTACGAGCAGTACTTC; CDR3 protein: CASSIGGPYEQYF
J gene: TRBJ2-4; V gene: TRBV28; D gene: -; clone size: few; CDR3 DNA: TGTGCCAGCAATGAGGGAGGTGGGAACATTCAGTACTTC; CDR3 protein: CASNEGGGNIQYF